The text below deals with one TCR beta chain. Antigen specificity is unknown. The record originates from a study of glioma-infiltrating T cells after dendritic cell vaccination. Unmatched junction bases numbered 10, after V lost 5 bases and J lost 6 bases. Germline CDR1 LNHDA, CDR2 SQIVND (reference sequence). The CDR3 runs to 16 residues. The study's findings and limits: Survival was not directly related to TCR clonality in these patients. Estimated pretreatment TIL content predicted outcome after dendritic cell vaccination.

The PCR used 60 V beta and 13 J beta primers. Data came from immunoSEQ multiplex PCR; TCRdb stores just in-frame clones and leaves some out. In the table there are about 92,000 clones, around 86% of which are singletons. The sequence derives from a human donor with glioblastoma. The chain links TRBV19 to TRBJ2-2; 9 nucleotides line up with TRBD1. The sequencing used blood, collected before dendritic cell vaccination. As DNA, the CDR3 is TGTGCCAGTAGTTCTGCGACAGGGGGGTTGGCCGGGGAGCTGTTTTTT. This codes for CASSSATGGLAGELFF.